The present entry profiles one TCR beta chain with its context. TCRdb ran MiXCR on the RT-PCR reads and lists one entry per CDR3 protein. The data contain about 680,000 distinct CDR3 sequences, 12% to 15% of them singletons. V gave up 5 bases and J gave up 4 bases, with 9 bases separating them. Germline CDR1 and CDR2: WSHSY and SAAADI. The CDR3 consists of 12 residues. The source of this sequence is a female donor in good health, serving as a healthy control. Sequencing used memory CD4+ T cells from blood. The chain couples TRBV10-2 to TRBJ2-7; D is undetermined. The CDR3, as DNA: TGCGCCAGCAGTATCAGACATTACGAGCAGTACTTC. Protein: CASSIRHYEQYF.